These 5 T cell receptor beta chains originate from one sample sequenced in a study of T cells in Graves' hyperthyroidism and ophthalmopathy. Using RNA transcripts as the source, TCR beta CDR3 regions were amplified. Using the HTBI primer set, a first-round RT-PCR was run on the TCR CDR3. Each CDR3 protein is one row after TCRdb ran MiXCR on the multiplex PCR reads. Here the sample spans a few hundred thousand distinct CDR3 sequences, about 20% being singletons. The sequenced sample consisted of blood. The receptor source for this set is a man aged 25-45 years with Graves' ophthalmopathy.

Many counts were recorded for this clonotype. The V and J genes are TRBV3-1 and TRBJ2-7; TRBD1 matches 7 bases. The CDR3 has 14 amino acids. V trimming: 2 bases; J trimming: 1 base; junction bases outside the gene matches: 2. Germline V CDR1 and CDR2: LGHDT, YNNKEL (reference sequence). CDR3: CASSQPDRSYEQYF. Here the CDR3 DNA reads TGTGCCAGCAGCCAACCGGACAGGTCCTACGAGCAGTACTTC.

At least ten counts were recorded for this clonotype. The chain uses TRBV5-1 and TRBJ1-1, with D perhaps TRBD1 (5 bases). The germline V gene has CDR1 SGHRS and CDR2 YFSETQ. V lost 4 bases, J lost 2 bases, and 9 bases lay in between. This CDR3 contains 13 residues. Written as DNA, the CDR3 is TGCGCCAGCAGCACTGACAGCAACACTGAAGCTTTCTTT. Residues: CASSTDSNTEAFF.

In this sample, this clonotype turned up a few times. The DNA of the CDR3 is TGTGCCAGTATGGGAAGTAAGAGTGGCAATCAGCCCCAGCATTTT. Translating it yields CASMGSKSGNQPQHF. The rearrangement uses TRBV19 and TRBJ1-5, with no clear D. The germline V gene encodes CDR1 LNHDA and CDR2 SQIVND (reference sequence). V was trimmed by 7 bases and J by 2 bases, leaving 15 bases between them. This CDR3 contains 15 residues. Using reference TRBV19 and TRBJ1-5 for the parts outside the CDR3, the full variable domain is DGGITQSPKYLFRKEGQNVTLSCEQNLNHDAMYWYRQDPGQGLRLIYYSQIVNDFQKGDIAEGYSVSREKKESFPLTVTSAQKNPTAFYLCASMGSKSGNQPQHFGDGTRLSIL.

In this sample, this clonotype turned up a few times. The rearrangement uses TRBV5-1 and TRBJ2-2, with D possibly TRBD2 on 6 matching bases. V gave up 4 bases and J gave up 1 base, with 20 bases separating them. Germline loops: CDR1 SGHRS, CDR2 YFSETQ. The CDR3 runs 18 residues. The CDR3 reads CASSPGGGAFLNTGELFF. The CDR3 region has the DNA TGCGCCAGCAGCCCGGGTGGAGGGGCTTTCCTGAACACCGGGGAGCTGTTTTTT. The complete variable domain, with remaining parts taken from reference TRBV5-1 and TRBJ2-2, reads KAGVTQTPRYLIKTRGQQVTLSCSPISGHRSVSWYQQTPGQGLQFLFEYFSETQRNKGNFPGRFSGRQFSNSRSEMNVSTLELGDSALYLCASSPGGGAFLNTGELFFGEGSRLTVL.

This clonotype was observed at least ten times. The V gene is TRBV5-5, the J gene TRBJ1-2, with a possible D match to TRBD1 (6 bases). The germline V gene encodes CDR1 SGHKS and CDR2 YYEKEE (reference sequence). Between the trimmed V and J ends, which lost 0 bases and 8 bases, there was a span of 11 bases. The CDR3 covers 13 residues. The CDR3 DNA reads as TGTGCCAGCAGCTTGGGGACAGATGTCGGCTACACCTTC. Translated, it gives CASSLGTDVGYTF.